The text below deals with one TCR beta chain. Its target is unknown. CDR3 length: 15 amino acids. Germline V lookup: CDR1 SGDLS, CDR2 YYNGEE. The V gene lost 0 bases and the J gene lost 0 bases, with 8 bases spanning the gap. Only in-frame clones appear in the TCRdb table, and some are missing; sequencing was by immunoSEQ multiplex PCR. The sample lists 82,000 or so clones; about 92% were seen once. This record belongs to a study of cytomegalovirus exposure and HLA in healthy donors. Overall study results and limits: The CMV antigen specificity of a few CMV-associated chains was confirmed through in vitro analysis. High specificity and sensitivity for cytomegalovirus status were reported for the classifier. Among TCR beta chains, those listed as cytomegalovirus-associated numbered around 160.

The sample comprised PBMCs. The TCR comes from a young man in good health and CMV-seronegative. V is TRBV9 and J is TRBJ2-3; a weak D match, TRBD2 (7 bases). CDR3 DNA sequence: TGTGCCAGCAGCGTAGGGGGGGGCAGCACAGATACGCAGTATTTT. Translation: CASSVGGGSTDTQYF.